These T cell receptor beta chains were read from a single sample in a study of cytomegalovirus exposure and HLA in healthy donors. The repertoire was sequenced with immunoSEQ multiplex PCR; TCRdb's copy has only in-frame clones and lacks some. The table records around 150,000 clones, around 83% of them present only once. The sample taken for sequencing was PBMCs. These receptors all come from a male donor in good health and CMV-seropositive. Each CDR3 is given with its conserved first and last residue. Fields, in order: D gene, J gene, V gene, clone size, CDR3 DNA, CDR3 protein. A D gene is named only where the DNA matches it firmly. The size entry is marked missing in some rows and otherwise reads once, few, many or a size class.

>TRBD2|TRBJ2-2|TRBV9|-
TGTGCCAGCAGCGTAGGGGGCGGGGGTCAGGCCGGGGAGCTGTTTTTT
CASSVGGGGQAGELFF
>TRBD2|TRBJ2-4|TRBV19|-
TGTGCCTGTAGAGGACTAGCGGGAGGGCGGCGAGGTGACAAAAACATTCAGTACTTC
CACRGLAGGRRGDKNIQYF
>-|TRBJ2-1|TRBV5-6|-
TGTGCCAGCAGCTTGAATGGCTGGAGCTCCTACAATGAGCAGTTCTTC
CASSLNGWSSYNEQFF
>TRBD1|TRBJ1-3|TRBV30|-
TGTGCCTGGATGGGACAGGGGACTGGAAACACCATATATTTT
CAWMGQGTGNTIYF
>-|TRBJ2-1|TRBV7-8|-
TGTGCCAGCAACACCCCCGGGACACACAATGAGCAGTTCTTC
CASNTPGTHNEQFF
>-|TRBJ1-1|TRBV7-9|-
TGTGCCAGCAGCTTCGGGATGGGCACTGAAGCTTTCTTT
CASSFGMGTEAFF
>-|TRBJ1-6|TRBV6-5|-
TGTGCCAGCAGTTACGGGGGGACGATCCGGAATTCACCCCTCCACTTT
CASSYGGTIRNSPLHF
>-|TRBJ1-2|TRBV2|-
TGTGCCAGCAGTGATCTGATGGACAGTGAGGGCTACACCTTC
CASSDLMDSEGYTF
>TRBD2|TRBJ2-1|TRBV19|-
TGTGCCAGTAGTATAGGAAGCGGGAGTAATCCCTCCTACAATGAGCAGTTCTTC
CASSIGSGSNPSYNEQFF
>-|TRBJ2-1|TRBV7-6|-
TGTGCCAGCAGCTCGTCCTTAACGGGATCCCGCAACAATGAGCAGTTCTTC
CASSSSLTGSRNNEQFF
>TRBD2|TRBJ2-7|TRBV7-2|few
TGTGCCAGCAGCTTCCGACTAGCGGGGGCCTACGAGCAGTACTTC
CASSFRLAGAYEQYF
>-|TRBJ1-4|TRBV5-6|-
TGTGCCAGCAGCTTGTCGAGACGGGGTAATGAAAAACTGTTTTTT
CASSLSRRGNEKLFF
>TRBD1|TRBJ2-7|TRBV28|-
TGTGCCAGCAGTGCCGGGACAGGGGGCATGTACGAGCAGTACTTC
CASSAGTGGMYEQYF
>-|TRBJ2-1|TRBV12-5|-
TGTGCTAGTGCGGGTCCCTACAATGAGCAGTTCTTC
CASAGPYNEQFF
>-|TRBJ1-4|TRBV28|-
TGTGCCAGCAGCCTCGACAATCCTGGGAGTGAAAAACTGTTTTTT
CASSLDNPGSEKLFF
>TRBD1|TRBJ2-5|TRBV7-6|-
TGTGCCAGCAGCTTAGCGGCGGGACAGGGGGCCTGGGTACCAAGAGAGACCCAGTACTTC
CASSLAAGQGAWVPRETQYF
>-|TRBJ2-1|TRBV11-2|-
TGTGCCAGCAGCTTAGATCGTTTTGGCAGGGCCTTCTACAATGAGCAGTTCTTC
CASSLDRFGRAFYNEQFF
>-|TRBJ1-2|TRBV6-5|-
TGTGCCAGCAGTTACGGTTCGGTTATAACTAACTATGGCTACACCTTC
CASSYGSVITNYGYTF
>TRBD2|TRBJ2-2|TRBV10-3|-
TGTGCCATCAGGCCCCGAGCGGGGGTGAACACCGGGGAGCTGTTTTTT
CAIRPRAGVNTGELFF
>-|TRBJ1-1|TRBV5-1|-
TGCGCCAGCAGCTTGGATGGCAGAATGAACACTGAAGCTTTCTTT
CASSLDGRMNTEAFF